One and the same sample provided the 29 T cell receptor beta chains below, sequenced in a study of blood T cell repertoires in COVID-19. Assay: immunoSEQ multiplex PCR; the TCRdb copy retains only in-frame clones and omits some. Of a few hundred thousand clones listed, more than 70% are singletons. The specimen was peripheral blood. The receptor set was obtained from a woman in her forties or fifties with acute or convalescent COVID-19.

The chain couples TRBV28 to TRBJ2-7, with 7 bases aligning to TRBD2. Trimming removed 2 bases from V and 3 bases from J; junction bases left unmatched: 4. The CDR3 sequence is 14 residues long. CDR1 is MDHEN and CDR2 is SYDVKM in the germline V gene. CDR3 amino acids: CASSLGGDGYEQYF. The CDR3 DNA follows: TGTGCCAGCAGTTTAGGGGGGGATGGCTACGAGCAGTACTTC. The full variable domain, with the rest looked up from reference TRBV28 and TRBJ2-7, is DVKVTQSSRYLVKRTGEKVFLECVQDMDHENMFWYRQDPGLGLRLIYFSYDVKMKEKGDIPEGYSVSREKKERFSLILESASTNQTSMYLCASSLGGDGYEQYFGPGTRLTVT.

This clone was seen a single time. The chain recombines TRBV28 with TRBJ1-3; D remains ambiguous. The CDR3 is made up of 16 amino acids. The germline V gene has CDR1 MDHEN and CDR2 SYDVKM. V was pared by 6 bases and J by 0 bases, with 15 bases between. CDR3 DNA: TGTGCCAGCAGAACCGACAAGCTATCCTCTGGAAACACCATATATTTT. This gives the protein CASRTDKLSSGNTIYF.

This chain's CDR3 is CASSWTGTTYEQYF. CDR3 bases: TGTGCCAGCAGTTGGACAGGGACGACCTACGAGCAGTACTTC. The genes are TRBV5-6 and TRBJ2-7; TRBD1 agrees at 8 bases. Germline lookup yields CDR1 SGHDT and CDR2 YYEEEE. This CDR3 is built from 14 residues. The V gene end was trimmed by 5 bases and the J gene end by 2 bases; junction bases not matched to a gene: 6.

This chain uses TRBV7-9 with TRBJ1-2; perhaps TRBD1 as D (6 bases). Germline V CDR1 and CDR2: SEHNR, FQNEAQ (reference sequence). The germline V and J ends were trimmed by 1 base and 2 bases, with 11 bases remaining between them. The length of the CDR3 is 15 residues. The chain's CDR3 is CASSLVQGGNYGYTF. The CDR3 DNA reads TGTGCCAGCAGCTTAGTACAGGGTGGGAACTATGGCTACACCTTC.

The V gene is TRBV6-6, the J gene TRBJ1-4; 7 positions match TRBD1. CDR3 length: 13 residues. Germline assignment: CDR1 MNHNY and CDR2 SVGAGI (reference sequence). The junction had 8 bases not matched to a gene; V was cut back by 9 bases and J by 7 bases. CDR3 amino acids: CASGGRGFEKLFF. CDR3 sequence (DNA): TGTGCCAGTGGGGGCAGGGGGTTTGAAAAACTGTTTTTT.

The chain is built from TRBV28 and TRBJ2-3; 8 bases are shared with TRBD2. The ends lost 5 bases at V and 1 base at J; junction bases unmatched: 2. Germline values: CDR1 MDHEN, CDR2 SYDVKM. CDR3 length: 14 residues. CDR3 region: CASSKAGGTDTQYF. The CDR3 bases are TGTGCCAGCAGTAAAGCGGGAGGCACAGATACGCAGTATTTT.

The gene calls are TRBV6-5 and TRBJ1-5; TRBD1 is a possible D gene (6 bases). The CDR3 runs to 14 residues. The V end lost 5 bases, the J end lost 4 bases, and 12 bases lay between the germline ends. Per the germline V gene, CDR1 is MNHEY and CDR2 is SVGAGI. In DNA form, the CDR3 reads TGTGCCAGCAGTCGCGGACAGAATAATCAGCCCCAGCATTTT. As protein: CASSRGQNNQPQHF.

This clone came up a few times. V gene TRBV15 combines with J gene TRBJ2-3; 8 positions match TRBD1. Germline V gene data show CDR1 as LNHNV and CDR2 as YYDKDF (reference sequence). The CDR3 contains 17 residues. Trimming at V came to 0 bases and at J to 4 bases, leaving 9 bases not matched to a gene. The CDR3 region is CATSRDGSSQGADTQYF. As DNA, the CDR3 is TGTGCCACCAGCAGAGATGGATCGTCACAGGGGGCAGATACGCAGTATTTT.

The chain recombines TRBV4-1 with TRBJ2-1; 14 bases are a match to TRBD2. CDR3 length: 19 residues. CDR1 is MGHRA, CDR2 YSYEKL, per germline. V lost 1 base and J lost 5; bases outside the gene matches: 10. The chain's CDR3 is CASSQGPGLAGGGDNEQFF. The CDR3 DNA reads TGCGCCAGCAGCCAAGGACCCGGACTAGCGGGAGGAGGGGACAATGAGCAGTTCTTC.

The chain joins TRBV2 to TRBJ2-5, with D uncertain. Germline V lookup: CDR1 SNHLY, CDR2 FYNNEI. The CDR3 covers 17 residues. The V end was cut by 3 bases, the J end by 5 bases, with 22 bases between. CDR3 loop: CASSDPSWAQNPETQYF. The CDR3 DNA sequence: TGTGCCAGCAGTGACCCCTCTTGGGCCCAAAACCCGGAGACCCAGTACTTC.

The table lists this clone with a count of one. The chain uses TRBV27 and TRBJ2-3; 9 positions agree with TRBD1. The junction had 9 bases not matched to a gene; V was cut back by 5 bases and J by 3 bases. Per germline, CDR1 MNHEY and CDR2 SMNVEV (reference sequence). The CDR3 spans 16 residues. This chain's CDR3 is CASSPHPGQGTDTQYF. The DNA of the CDR3 is TGTGCCAGCAGTCCCCACCCTGGACAGGGGACAGATACGCAGTATTTT.

This sequence joins TRBV5-1 and TRBJ1-5; tentative D call: TRBD1 (6 bases). The germline V gene encodes CDR1 SGHRS and CDR2 YFSETQ. With 4 bases removed from V and 4 bases from J, the gap between germline ends came to 9 bases. The CDR3 is 13 residues long. CDR3 nucleotide sequence: TGCGCCAGCAGCGCGGACAGTAATCAGCCCCAGCATTTT. Amino acid sequence: CASSADSNQPQHF.

The chain joins TRBV24-1 to TRBJ1-5; unclear D gene. The CDR3 runs 13 residues. Germline lookup yields CDR1 KGHDR and CDR2 SFDVKD. V was clipped by 1 base and J by 4 bases, with 4 bases between them. This CDR3 is CATSDFTNQPQHF. The CDR3 DNA follows: TGTGCCACCAGTGATTTTACAAATCAGCCCCAGCATTTT.

The chain carries TRBV27 and TRBJ2-1; D might be TRBD2 (6 bases). V lost 3 bases and J lost 8, with 11 bases in between. CDR1 MNHEY and CDR2 SMNVEV come from the germline V gene (reference sequence). The CDR3 loop spans 13 amino acids. CDR3 loop: CASSFRLDHEQFF. The DNA of the CDR3 is TGTGCCAGCAGTTTCAGACTAGACCATGAGCAGTTCTTC.

The V gene is TRBV28, the J gene TRBJ1-4; D not resolved. Per the germline V gene, CDR1 is MDHEN and CDR2 is SYDVKM. The CDR3 totals 16 residues. Trimming cost V 1 base and J 0 bases, with 9 bases left between them. The CDR3 sequence: CASSLSRFPTNEKLFF. In DNA form, the CDR3 reads TGTGCCAGCAGTTTATCCCGGTTCCCAACTAATGAAAAACTGTTTTTT.

CDR3 residues: CASSLAGTGYIYEQYF. DNA of the CDR3: TGTGCCAGCAGTTTGGCCGGGACAGGGTATATTTACGAGCAGTACTTC. The genes are TRBV27 and TRBJ2-7; 9 nucleotides match TRBD1. The J segment lost 4 bases and the V segment lost 3 bases, leaving 10 bases of the junction unmatched. Germline V CDR1 and CDR2: MNHEY, SMNVEV (reference sequence). The CDR3 length is 16 residues.

The rearrangement links TRBV6-6 to TRBJ2-1; the D is unclear. Germline V CDR1 and CDR2: MNHNY, SVGAGI (reference sequence). The CDR3 totals 11 residues. V was trimmed by 6 bases and J by 7 bases, leaving 7 bases between them. CDR3 sequence: CASSVTNEQFF. The CDR3 DNA sequence: TGTGCCAGCAGCGTTACAAATGAGCAGTTCTTC.

The chain combines TRBV15 with TRBJ1-1; the D is unclear. The V end was cut by 3 bases, the J end by 3 bases, with 8 bases between. Per the germline V gene, CDR1 is LNHNV and CDR2 is YYDKDF (reference sequence). This CDR3 is 13 amino acids long. CDR3 sequence reads: CATSSATDTEAFF. The CDR3 DNA sequence: TGTGCCACCAGCAGCGCTACGGACACTGAAGCTTTCTTT. The variable domain in full, completed from reference TRBV15 and TRBJ1-1, reads DAMVIQNPRYQVTQFGKPVTLSCSQTLNHNVMYWYQQKSSQAPKLLFHYYDKDFNNEADTPDNFQSRRPNTSFCFLDIRSPGLGDTAMYLCATSSATDTEAFFGQGTRLTVV.

The chain joins TRBV15 to TRBJ2-1; 7 bases align to TRBD1. Unmatched junction bases numbered 9, after V lost 8 bases and J lost 5 bases. The CDR3 length is 14 residues. Germline CDR1 LNHNV, CDR2 YYDKDF (reference sequence). The CDR3 is CATQPGQPHNEQFF. The CDR3 coding sequence is TGTGCCACCCAACCGGGACAGCCCCACAATGAGCAGTTCTTC.

The J gene is TRBJ1-2, the V gene TRBV29-1; D ambiguous. Trimming shortened V by 2 bases and J by 0 bases, and 10 bases separated the two germline ends. CDR3 length equals 14 residues. CDR1 SQVTM and CDR2 ANQGSEA come from the germline V gene. CDR3 region: CSVEWPSPNYGYTF. The CDR3 nucleotides read TGCAGCGTTGAATGGCCCTCACCTAACTATGGCTACACCTTC.

The rearrangement joins TRBV24-1 to TRBJ1-5; tentatively, D is TRBD1 (6 bases). The V and J ends lost 9 bases and 3 bases respectively, with 11 bases between them. Per germline, CDR1 KGHDR and CDR2 SFDVKD. This CDR3 is built from 13 residues. CDR3 sequence (DNA): TGTGCCACCGCCGGACAGTTCAATCAGCCCCAGCATTTT. The encoded protein is CATAGQFNQPQHF.

V usage is TRBV11-2 and J usage is TRBJ2-3; maybe TRBD1 (5 bases). The CDR3 totals 13 residues. The V gene's germline CDR1 is SGHAT and CDR2 FQNNGV. Trimming removed 6 bases at V and 4 bases at J, with 11 bases between. CDR3 sequence: CASRTDIPDTQYF. The CDR3 DNA sequence: TGTGCCAGCAGAACGGACATCCCAGATACGCAGTATTTT. The full variable domain, completed using reference TRBV11-2 and TRBJ2-3, is EAGVAQSPRYKIIEKRQSVAFWCNPISGHATLYWYQQILGQGPKLLIQFQNNGVVDDSQLPKDRFSAERLKGVDSTLKIQPAKLEDSAVYLCASRTDIPDTQYFGPGTRLTVL.

The J gene is TRBJ1-6, the V gene TRBV5-1, with D perhaps TRBD1 (6 bases). CDR3 length equals 14 residues. V gave up 4 bases and J gave up 5 bases, with 10 bases separating them. Germline lookup yields CDR1 SGHRS and CDR2 YFSETQ. CDR3 loop: CASSTQGNNSPLHF. The CDR3 region has the DNA TGCGCCAGCAGCACTCAGGGGAATAATTCACCCCTCCACTTT.

This chain joins TRBV20-1 and TRBJ2-3, with 7 bases that match TRBD2. Trimming took 3 bases from V and 5 from J; bases not matched to a gene: 5. CDR1 and CDR2 (germline): DFQATT, SNEGSKA (reference sequence). The CDR3 contains 13 residues. CDR3 residues: CSASPGGVDTQYF. The CDR3 DNA reads TGCAGTGCTAGTCCGGGAGGAGTAGATACGCAGTATTTT.

V and J are TRBV14 and TRBJ2-3, with D possibly matching TRBD2 (5 bases). CDR1 SGHDN and CDR2 FVKESK come from the germline V gene. This CDR3 is built from 13 residues. The germline V and J ends were trimmed by 1 base and 5 bases, with 7 bases remaining between them. The CDR3 loop reads CASSQAEVDTQYF. The DNA for the CDR3 is TGTGCCAGCAGCCAAGCGGAGGTAGATACGCAGTATTTT.

The CDR3 region has the DNA TGTGCCAGCAGCTCCGGGGGTAGGGACCGAAAATTTCATAGCAATCAGCCCCAGCATTTT. It encodes CASSSGGRDRKFHSNQPQHF. The gene calls are TRBV28 and TRBJ1-5, with D possibly TRBD1 on 5 matching bases. Germline values: CDR1 MDHEN, CDR2 SYDVKM. Trimming cost V 6 bases and J 0 bases, with 27 bases left between them. CDR3 length: 20 residues.

This clone was seen many times. The gene calls are TRBV7-9 and TRBJ1-2; possible D gene TRBD1, 5 bases. The CDR3 has 14 amino acids. CDR1 is SEHNR, CDR2 FQNEAQ, per germline (reference sequence). Trimming left V 0 bases short and J 7 bases short, with 12 bases between. In DNA, the CDR3 is TGTGCCAGCAGCTTAGCGGGGCAGGGAAGTGGCTACACCTTC. It yields the protein CASSLAGQGSGYTF.

The chain couples TRBV19 to TRBJ2-4; 8 nucleotides line up with TRBD2. The CDR3 spans 13 residues. With 5 bases clipped from V and 7 bases from J, the junction kept 4 bases outside the gene matches. Germline loops: CDR1 LNHDA, CDR2 SQIVND (reference sequence). The CDR3, as DNA: TGTGCCAGTAGTTCGGGAGGGTGGAACATTCAGTACTTC. Its protein is CASSSGGWNIQYF.

The V gene is TRBV9, the J gene TRBJ2-1, with 12 positions matching TRBD2. The CDR3 length is 17 residues. Losses at the gene ends were 0 bases for V and 8 bases for J; bases not matched to a gene: 9. Germline CDR1 reads SGDLS; CDR2 reads YYNGEE. This chain's CDR3 is CASSVGSPLAGGYEQFF. In DNA form, the CDR3 reads TGTGCCAGCAGCGTAGGGTCCCCACTAGCGGGAGGCTATGAGCAGTTCTTC.